This T cell receptor (beta chain) is drawn from a study of CD8 T cells in ankylosing spondylitis. This clonotype has more than one count but fewer than ten. Antigen unknown. General observations from the study: Apparently characteristic of ankylosing spondylitis blood was a TCR beta motif (eight highly homologous variants). In peripheral blood, disease-linked CD8+ clones occurred at relatively low frequencies.

Via MiXCR, TCRdb re-called the 5' RACE reads, giving one row per CDR3 protein. The repertoire consists of hundreds of thousands of distinct CDR3 sequences, with over 15% occurring once and the leading ten covering under 8.5%. Germline CDR1 is MDHEN and CDR2 is SYDVKM. The length of the CDR3 is 12 residues. V lost 8 bases and J 5 bases, leaving 12 bases between the germline ends. Material for sequencing was blood, either unsorted or a sorted T cell fraction (not recorded which). The gene calls are TRBV28 and TRBJ1-1; the D is unclear. The TCR was taken from a male donor with ankylosing spondylitis or in good health (not recorded which). In DNA, the CDR3 is TGTGCCAGCGGAGCGGCGTGGACTGAAGCTTTCTTT. The encoded protein is CASGAAWTEAFF. The whole variable domain, remainder taken from reference TRBV28 and TRBJ1-1, is DVKVTQSSRYLVKRTGEKVFLECVQDMDHENMFWYRQDPGLGLRLIYFSYDVKMKEKGDIPEGYSVSREKKERFSLILESASTNQTSMYLCASGAAWTEAFFGQGTRLTVV.